This entry lists 2 T cell receptor beta chains sequenced from one sample in a study of cytomegalovirus exposure and HLA in healthy donors. With 60 Vbeta and 13 Jbeta primers, the PCR was carried out. The repertoire was sequenced with immunoSEQ multiplex PCR; TCRdb's copy has only in-frame clones and lacks some. The profile covers some 150,000 clones, with about three quarters appearing a single time and under 3.5% taken by the ten largest. Sequenced sample: PBMCs. The receptors were gathered from a woman aged 25 to 45 in good health and CMV-seronegative.

V is TRBV7-3 and J is TRBJ2-1, with 12 positions matching TRBD2. V shed 7 bases and J 2 bases; nucleotides not matched to a gene: 3. The CDR3 is 15 amino acids. Germline V gene lookup returns CDR1 SGHTA and CDR2 FQGTGA. The CDR3 DNA reads as TGTGCCAGCACTAGCGGGAGGGTCCCCTACAATGAGCAGTTCTTC. Its translation: CASTSGRVPYNEQFF.

V usage is TRBV4-1 and J usage is TRBJ1-1; D perhaps matches TRBD1 (5 bases). V lost 4 bases, J lost 0 bases, and 12 bases lay in between. Germline CDR1 is MGHRA and CDR2 is YSYEKL. There are 15 residues in the CDR3. Here the CDR3 reads CASSPGDGLNTEAFF. In nucleotides, the CDR3 is TGCGCCAGCAGCCCGGGGGACGGTTTGAACACTGAAGCTTTCTTT.